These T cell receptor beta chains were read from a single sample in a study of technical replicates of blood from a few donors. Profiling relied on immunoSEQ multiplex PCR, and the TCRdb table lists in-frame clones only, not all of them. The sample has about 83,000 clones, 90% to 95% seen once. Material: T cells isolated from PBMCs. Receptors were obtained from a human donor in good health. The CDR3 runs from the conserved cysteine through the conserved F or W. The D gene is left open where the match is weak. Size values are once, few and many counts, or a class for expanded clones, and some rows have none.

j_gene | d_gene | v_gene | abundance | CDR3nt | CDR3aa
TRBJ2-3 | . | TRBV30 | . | TGTGCCTGGACAACGGGAACAGATACGCAGTATTTT | CAWTTGTDTQYF
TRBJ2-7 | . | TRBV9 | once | TGTGCCAGCAGCGTTAGGGGCCAGGGTATAGACGAGCAGTACTTC | CASSVRGQGIDEQYF
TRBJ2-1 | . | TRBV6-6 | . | TGTGCCAGCAGTTACCGGGACATTAACAATGAGCAGTTCTTC | CASSYRDINNEQFF
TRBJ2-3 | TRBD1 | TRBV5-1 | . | TGCGCCAGCAGGGGACAGCTCACAGATACGCAGTATTTT | CASRGQLTDTQYF
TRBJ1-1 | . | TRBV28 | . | TGTGCCAGCACTGGGGCAGGGAAGAACACTGAAGCTTTCTTT | CASTGAGKNTEAFF
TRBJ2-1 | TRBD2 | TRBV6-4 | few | TGTGCCAGCAGTGAGGGGACTAGCGGGAGGATTAGTGAGCAGTTCTTC | CASSEGTSGRISEQFF
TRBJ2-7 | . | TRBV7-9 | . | TGTGCCAGCAGCTCCCGCGAGGTCACTTTCGAGCAGTACTTC | CASSSREVTFEQYF
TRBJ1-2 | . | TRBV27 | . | TGTGCCAGCAGTGGTCAGGGGAACTATGGCTACACCTTC | CASSGQGNYGYTF
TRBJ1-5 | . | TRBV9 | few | TGTGCCAGCAGCGTAGCGGGGAATCAGCCCCAGCATTTT | CASSVAGNQPQHF
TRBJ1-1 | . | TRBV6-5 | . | TGTGCCAGCAGTTACTCGAATCGCCAGGGTGGCACTGAAGCTTTCTTT | CASSYSNRQGGTEAFF
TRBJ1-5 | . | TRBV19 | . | TGTGCCAGTAGTATAGTACAGGATGCTAATCAGCCCCAGCATTTT | CASSIVQDANQPQHF
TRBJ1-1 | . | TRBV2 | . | TGTGCCAGCAGTGAAAGTTTTACAAATTTTGAAGCTTTCTTT | CASSESFTNFEAFF
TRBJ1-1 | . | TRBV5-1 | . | TGCGCCAGCAGCCCAAACGGATACAGTCCAAACACTGAAGCTTTCTTT | CASSPNGYSPNTEAFF
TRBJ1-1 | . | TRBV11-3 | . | TGTGCCAGCAGCTTCTCGGGTGGCACTGAAGCTTTCTTT | CASSFSGGTEAFF
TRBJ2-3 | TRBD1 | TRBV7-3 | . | TGTGCCAGCAGTTCAAACAGGGGTACAGATACGCAGTATTTT | CASSSNRGTDTQYF
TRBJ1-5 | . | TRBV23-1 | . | TGCGCCAGCAGTCCAAAAGGGGCTAATCAGCCCCAGCATTTT | CASSPKGANQPQHF
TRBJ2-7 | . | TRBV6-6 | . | TGTGCCAGCGGAGACGGCTACGAGCAGTACTTC | CASGDGYEQYF
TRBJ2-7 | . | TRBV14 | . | TGTGCCAGCAGCCAGGGACACCCCGACGAGCAGTACTTC | CASSQGHPDEQYF
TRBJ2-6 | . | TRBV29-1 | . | TGCAGCGTTGTTGAGGAAGCTGGGGCCAACGTCCTGACTTTC | CSVVEEAGANVLTF
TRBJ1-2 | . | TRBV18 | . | TGTGCCAGCTCCACGGGAGGGGGATCTGGCTACACCTTC | CASSTGGGSGYTF
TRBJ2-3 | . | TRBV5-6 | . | TGTGCCAGCAACCTGGGGGGACCACAGAGGGATACGCAGTATTTT | CASNLGGPQRDTQYF
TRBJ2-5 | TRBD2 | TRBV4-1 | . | TGCGCCAGCAGCCAAGATGGTCGGGAGGAGGGGGAGACCCAGTACTTC | CASSQDGREEGETQYF
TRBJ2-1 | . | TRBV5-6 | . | TGTGCCAGCAGCTTGTACCAGTCCTACAATGAGCAGTTCTTC | CASSLYQSYNEQFF
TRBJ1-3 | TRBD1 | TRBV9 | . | TGTGCCAGCAGCGTATCCACAGGACAGGGTAATTCCGCTGGAAACACCATATATTTT | CASSVSTGQGNSAGNTIYF
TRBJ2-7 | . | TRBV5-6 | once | TGTGCCAGCAGCTTGGCCGGGGTGAATGAGCAGTACTTC | CASSLAGVNEQYF
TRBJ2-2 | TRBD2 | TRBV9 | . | TGTGCCAGCAGCGTAGCGGGAGGGATCGGGGAGCTGTTTTTT | CASSVAGGIGELFF
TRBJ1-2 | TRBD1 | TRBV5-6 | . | TGTGCCAGCACCCTGGACAGGGAATACTATGGCTACACCTTC | CASTLDREYYGYTF
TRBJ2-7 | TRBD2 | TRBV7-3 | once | TGTGCCAGCAGCTCCGGGAGCGGGATAGGGGAGCAGTACTTC | CASSSGSGIGEQYF
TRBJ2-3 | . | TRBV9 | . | TGTGCCAGCAGCGTAGCAGGGGGGACGGCTGCCTGGGCGCAGTATTTT | CASSVAGGTAAWAQYF
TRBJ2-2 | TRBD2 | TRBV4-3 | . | TGCGCCAGCAGCCGAAGGCAGGGAGGGTCCGGGGAGCTGTTTTTT | CASSRRQGGSGELFF
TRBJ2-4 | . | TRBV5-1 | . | TGCGCCAGCAGCTTGTCGGGGGATATAGCCAAAAACATTCAGTACTTC | CASSLSGDIAKNIQYF
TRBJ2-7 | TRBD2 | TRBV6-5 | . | TGTGCCAGCAGTTACTCGGGGGGGTTTTTGGACGAGCAGTACTTC | CASSYSGGFLDEQYF
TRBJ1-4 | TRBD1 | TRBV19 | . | TGTGCCAGTAGTCAGGGACAGGGAAGCGAAAAACTGTTTTTT | CASSQGQGSEKLFF
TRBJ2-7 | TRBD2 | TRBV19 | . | TGTGCCAGTAGCTGGACTAGCGGTTCCTACGAGCAGTACTTC | CASSWTSGSYEQYF
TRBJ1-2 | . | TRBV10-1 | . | TGCGCCAGCAGTGCGAACAGGGCGGATGGCTACACCTTC | CASSANRADGYTF
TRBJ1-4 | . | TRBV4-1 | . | TGCGCCAGCAGCACAGGCCGGGACACCGCAACTAATGAAAAACTGTTTTTT | CASSTGRDTATNEKLFF
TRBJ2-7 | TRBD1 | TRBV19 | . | TGTGCCAGTACCCCGGACAGGGGAAACGAGCAGTACTTC | CASTPDRGNEQYF
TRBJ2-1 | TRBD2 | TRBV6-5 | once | TGTGCCAGCAAACACGGGCTAGCGGGGACCAATGAGCAGTTCTTC | CASKHGLAGTNEQFF
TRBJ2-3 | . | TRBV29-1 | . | TGCAGCCATACAGGGTTAAGTACAGATACGCAGTATTTT | CSHTGLSTDTQYF
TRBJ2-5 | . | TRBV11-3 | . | TGTGCCAGCAGCCGCTACGAGTCAGGGACCCAGTACTTC | CASSRYESGTQYF